This T cell receptor beta chain was sequenced for a study of Ad26.COV2.S vaccination and SARS-CoV-2 variants. Only in-frame clones appear in the TCRdb table, and some are missing; sequencing was by immunoSEQ multiplex PCR. The table lists approximately 300,000 clones, about 85% of them singletons. As to this clone: Its antigen is still unknown. In the same sample, other DNA sequences code for this CDR3.

CDR1 SNHLY and CDR2 FYNNEI come from the germline V gene. V was clipped by 5 bases and J by 2 bases; unmatched bases: 3. The CDR3 has 14 amino acids. General observations from the study: Spike-specific responses of CD8+ and CD4+ T cells were reported to display substantial breadth after vaccination.

Treatment indicated: about 20 received Ad26.COV2.S at low or high dose, single or two shots; about 5 received placebo; per-sample allocation not given. Sampling took place 63 days after the first vaccine or placebo injection. An adult of 18-55 years in Boston served as donor. The sample in question was peripheral blood, obtained in a trial of Ad26.COV2.S vaccine versus placebo. This sequence originates from a person between 18 and 60 years old who received the Ad26.COV2.S COVID-19 vaccine or a placebo. The rearrangement uses TRBV2 and TRBJ1-5; 7 nucleotides line up with TRBD1. CDR3 loop: CASSLDRGNQPQHF. CDR3 nucleotides: TGTGCCAGCAGTCTTGACAGGGGCAATCAGCCCCAGCATTTT.